The next 20 T cell receptor beta chains were all read from a single sample in a study of regulatory T cells in long-lasting Graves disease. Time point described: persistent/refractory GD, antithyroid drugs over 5 years with positive TRAb. TCR sequences were obtained from RNA taken from PBMCs. Arm-PCR of CDR3 regions with iRepertoire HTBI primers generated TCR beta libraries. From the multiplex PCR reads, TCRdb called clonotypes with MiXCR, one entry per CDR3 protein. The table has a few hundred thousand distinct CDR3 sequences, 23% seen once. This specimen consisted of peripheral blood mononuclear cells (PBMCs), obtained when the disease was refractory, from a patient treated with antithyroid drugs. The receptors stem from a female donor with Graves disease.

This clonotype was detected ten times or more. V gene TRBV10-3 combines with J gene TRBJ1-1, with D hard to call. Germline CDR1 and CDR2: ENHRY and SYGVKD. V was shortened by 3 bases and J by 6 bases, with 8 bases between the two germline ends. The CDR3 consists of 12 residues. Written as DNA, the CDR3 is TGTGCCATCAGTGACAGTGGATCTGAAGCTTTCTTT. It is translated as CAISDSGSEAFF.

This clonotype was detected a few times. The rearrangement links TRBV3-1 to TRBJ1-2, with D possibly TRBD1 on 6 matching bases. This CDR3 is built from 13 residues. Between the trimmed V and J ends, which lost 5 bases and 7 bases, there was a span of 14 bases. Germline CDR1 reads LGHDT; CDR2 reads YNNKEL (reference sequence). The CDR3: CASSSDRFSGYTF. The CDR3 coding sequence is TGTGCCAGCAGCAGTGACAGGTTCTCTGGCTACACCTTC.

This clonotype was counted ten times or more. This chain uses TRBV7-2 with TRBJ1-2; D is undetermined. This CDR3 region has 15 residues. The V end was cut by 1 base, the J end by 8 bases, with 17 bases between. CDR1 and CDR2 from the germline V gene are SGHTA and FQGNSA. CDR3: CASSLDRANLGGYTF. CDR3 DNA sequence: TGTGCCAGCAGCTTAGATCGCGCCAACCTCGGGGGCTACACCTTC. The full variable domain, completed using reference TRBV7-2 and TRBJ1-2, is GAGVSQSPSNKVTEKGKDVELRCDPISGHTALYWYRQSLGQGLEFLIYFQGNSAPDKSGLPSDRFSAERTGGSVSTLTIQRTQQEDSAVYLCASSLDRANLGGYTFGSGTRLTVV.

Comment on this clonotype: At one of its ends the junction is not consistent with the germline gene, which may arise from a read error. The chain has TRBV3-1 and TRBJ2-7; TRBD1 matches at 7 bases. In germline, CDR1 is LGHDT, CDR2 YNNKEL (reference sequence). This CDR3 region has 15 residues. As DNA, the CDR3 is TGTGCCAGCAGTCAAGATCAGGGGGAAAGGTACGAGCAGTACTTC. Residues: CASSQDQGERYEQYF.

This sequence joins TRBV3-1 and TRBJ2-1; D perhaps matches TRBD1 (7 bases). Trimming stripped 1 base from V and 6 bases from J, with 13 bases between. The CDR3 runs to 15 residues. Germline V CDR1 and CDR2: LGHDT, YNNKEL (reference sequence). In DNA, the CDR3 is TGTGCCAGCAGCCAAGGACAGGGACTGCCCAATGAGCAGTTCTTC. Its protein product is CASSQGQGLPNEQFF.

This clonotype was picked up a small number of times. This CDR3 reads CASSPAGAGTYNEQFF. The CDR3 DNA reads as TGCGCCAGCAGCCCGGCGGGAGCGGGGACCTACAATGAGCAGTTCTTC. This chain joins TRBV5-1 and TRBJ2-1; 7 bases are a match to TRBD2. Germline V gives CDR1 SGHRS, CDR2 YFSETQ. The CDR3 has 16 residues. Trimming removed 4 bases from V and 2 bases from J; junction bases left unmatched: 9.

As regards this clonotype: A much larger clone lies one base from this, so it may be a read error. The rearrangement uses TRBV28 and TRBJ2-4; D call uncertain. The CDR3 contains 14 residues. The germline V gene encodes CDR1 MDHEN and CDR2 SYDVKM. The CDR3 protein is CASSLHSAKNIQHF. DNA of the CDR3: TGTGCCAGCAGTTTACATTCGGCCAAAAACATTCAGCACTTC.

This clonotype appeared many times. The gene calls are TRBV6-1 and TRBJ1-5; 7 bases line up with TRBD1. Trimming took 7 bases from V and 2 from J; bases not matched to a gene: 2. The CDR3 extends over 13 amino acids. Per the germline V gene, CDR1 is MNHNS and CDR2 is SASEGT. The CDR3 here is CASTGQGNQPQHF. CDR3 nucleotides: TGTGCCAGCACCGGACAGGGCAATCAGCCCCAGCATTTT.

This clonotype has only a few counts. J is TRBJ1-1 and V is TRBV28; D possibly corresponds to TRBD1 (6 bases). Germline V gene data show CDR1 as MDHEN and CDR2 as SYDVKM. The length of the CDR3 is 16 residues. Trimming stripped 4 bases from V and 6 bases from J, with 21 bases between. For the CDR3, the DNA is TGTGCCAGCAGTTCACACGCGGCGGGGGGCATGGCTGAAGCTTTCTTT. The encoded protein is CASSSHAAGGMAEAFF. Full variable domain (rest looked up from reference TRBV28 and TRBJ1-1): DVKVTQSSRYLVKRTGEKVFLECVQDMDHENMFWYRQDPGLGLRLIYFSYDVKMKEKGDIPEGYSVSREKKERFSLILESASTNQTSMYLCASSSHAAGGMAEAFFGQGTRLTVV.

This clonotype has ten or more counts. The V call is TRBV2, the J call TRBJ1-5; 7 nucleotides match TRBD1. The length of the CDR3 is 13 residues. After removal of 7 bases from V and 4 bases from J, the junction contained 4 bases not matched to a gene. The germline V gene encodes CDR1 SNHLY and CDR2 FYNNEI. This CDR3 is CASNGQENQPQHF. In DNA, the CDR3 is TGTGCCAGCAATGGACAGGAGAATCAGCCCCAGCATTTT.

This clonotype has at least ten counts. V usage is TRBV7-2 and J usage is TRBJ1-1; no definite D call. Trimming stripped 8 bases from V and 0 bases from J, with 10 bases between. Germline CDR1 and CDR2: SGHTA and FQGNSA. There are 13 residues in the CDR3. This CDR3 is CASCPNMNTEAFF. The DNA for the CDR3 is TGTGCCAGCTGCCCCAACATGAACACTGAAGCTTTCTTT.

This clonotype occurred many times. The V call is TRBV28, the J call TRBJ2-7; 9 nucleotides match TRBD2. The V gene's germline CDR1 is MDHEN and CDR2 SYDVKM. With V trimmed by 2 bases and J by 3 bases, 5 bases remained unmatched. This CDR3 comprises 15 residues. CDR3: CASSLEKAGGYEQYF. Here the CDR3 DNA reads TGTGCCAGCAGTTTAGAGAAAGCGGGGGGCTACGAGCAGTACTTC.

This clonotype was found many times. The chain employs TRBV7-9 and TRBJ2-5; D might be TRBD2 (6 bases). This CDR3 is 14 amino acids long. CDR1 and CDR2 (germline): SEHNR, FQNEAQ (reference sequence). The germline V and J ends were trimmed by 6 bases and 2 bases, with 13 bases remaining between them. CDR3 DNA sequence: TGTGCCAGCAGTCGGACTATTGGGCAAGAGACCCAGTACTTC. Amino acid sequence: CASSRTIGQETQYF. The full variable domain, completed using reference TRBV7-9 and TRBJ2-5, is DTGVSQNPRHKITKRGQNVTFRCDPISEHNRLYWYRQTLGQGPEFLTYFQNEAQLEKSRLLSDRFSAERPKGSFSTLEIQRTEQGDSAMYLCASSRTIGQETQYFGPGTRLLVL.

The J gene is TRBJ1-1, the V gene TRBV28; no reliable D call. The CDR3 sequence is 12 residues long. Per the germline V gene, CDR1 is MDHEN and CDR2 is SYDVKM. V was pared by 4 bases and J by 7 bases, with 10 bases between. This CDR3 reads CASSSGWVEAFF. The CDR3 bases are TGTGCCAGCAGTTCGGGGTGGGTTGAAGCTTTCTTT.

There are many counts of this clonotype. The V and J genes are TRBV28 and TRBJ2-5; D might be TRBD1 (5 bases). V lost 2 bases and J 4 bases, leaving 14 bases between the germline ends. From germline, CDR1 is MDHEN and CDR2 SYDVKM. The CDR3 consists of 15 residues. CDR3 in DNA: TGTGCCAGCAGTTTACGGACACGTGGTGGAGAGACCCAGTACTTC. Translating gives CASSLRTRGGETQYF.

This clonotype was seen only once. The J gene is TRBJ1-1, the V gene TRBV7-2; D possibly corresponds to TRBD1 (5 bases). This CDR3 region has 15 residues. Trimming removed 5 bases at V and 1 base at J, with 14 bases between. Germline loops: CDR1 SGHTA, CDR2 FQGNSA. The CDR3 is CASSGGLRANTEAFF. The CDR3, as DNA: TGTGCCAGCAGCGGGGGACTTCGGGCGAACACTGAAGCTTTCTTT.

The table lists this clonotype with a few counts. The CDR3 DNA follows: TGTGCCACCAGTGACTGGGGACAGGGGGACGTTGAGCAGTTCTTC. As protein: CATSDWGQGDVEQFF. The chain has TRBV24-1 and TRBJ2-1; 11 nucleotides align to TRBD1. From germline, CDR1 is KGHDR and CDR2 SFDVKD. With 4 bases clipped from V and 9 bases from J, the junction kept 7 bases outside the gene matches. The CDR3 spans 15 residues.

At least ten counts were recorded for this clonotype. The chain employs TRBV9 and TRBJ1-2, with a tentative D call TRBD1 (5 bases). Germline V gene data show CDR1 as SGDLS and CDR2 as YYNGEE. The CDR3 spans 14 residues. The V gene lost 3 bases and the J gene lost 4 bases, with 13 bases spanning the gap. The CDR3 here is CASSASGTAYGYTF. The CDR3 DNA reads as TGTGCCAGCAGCGCTTCAGGGACGGCCTATGGCTACACCTTC.

V and J are TRBV30 and TRBJ1-2; D unresolved. The CDR3 contains 13 residues. Trimming took 0 bases from V and 2 from J, leaving 7 bases between them. Germline V lookup: CDR1 GTSNPN, CDR2 SVGIG (reference sequence). The CDR3 sequence is CAWSVNLNYGYTF. CDR3 sequence (DNA): TGTGCCTGGAGTGTAAACCTAAACTATGGCTACACCTTC.

This clonotype was found many times. CDR3 DNA sequence: TGTGCCAGCAGTCCCCCCTACCTGACCGAGCAGTACTTC. Its protein product is CASSPPYLTEQYF. The rearrangement links TRBV12-3 or TRBV12-4 to TRBJ2-7; D remains unclear. Trimming removed 5 bases at V and 6 bases at J, with 14 bases between. This CDR3 spans 13 amino acids.